The next 14 T cell receptor beta chains were all read from a single sample in a study of blood T cell repertoires in COVID-19. Assay used: immunoSEQ multiplex PCR; TCRdb lists only in-frame clones, some missing. Of some 270,000 clones in the sample, 85% to 90% were seen once. The sample was PBMCs or T cells enriched from blood (not recorded which). All receptors come from a young woman with acute COVID-19.

The CDR3 loop reads CASSFLGGFTDTQYF. As DNA, the CDR3 is TGTGCCAGCAGCTTTTTGGGGGGATTCACAGATACGCAGTATTTT. J is TRBJ2-3 and V is TRBV2, with D tentatively TRBD2 (6 bases). The germline CDR1 and CDR2 sequences are SNHLY and FYNNEI. This CDR3 is 15 amino acids long. The ends were cut back, 6 bases at V and 2 bases at J, with 15 bases in the middle.

V gene TRBV19 combines with J gene TRBJ2-7; D unresolved. Germline-derived CDR1 and CDR2 are LNHDA and SQIVND (reference sequence). CDR3 length: 12 amino acids. The V and J ends lost 4 bases and 3 bases respectively, with 7 bases between them. This CDR3 is CASSRSGYEQYF. The CDR3 DNA follows: TGTGCCAGTAGTAGATCAGGCTACGAGCAGTACTTC.

The rearrangement uses TRBV6-4 and TRBJ2-3; D possibly corresponds to TRBD2 (5 bases). The V gene's germline CDR1 is MRHNA and CDR2 SNTAGT. The CDR3 is made up of 16 amino acids. The ends were cut back, 3 bases at V and 0 bases at J, with 13 bases in the middle. CDR3 protein: CASSELSGSSTDTQYF. CDR3 DNA sequence: TGTGCCAGCAGTGAGTTGAGCGGTAGTAGCACAGATACGCAGTATTTT.

The chain is built from TRBV14 and TRBJ1-6; D is ambiguous. Germline values: CDR1 SGHDN, CDR2 FVKESK. CDR3 length: 17 amino acids. Trimming pared 0 bases from V and 0 bases from J, leaving 9 bases between. CDR3 sequence: CASSQDARSSYNSPLHF. The CDR3 coding sequence is TGTGCCAGCAGCCAAGACGCACGGAGCTCCTATAATTCACCCCTCCACTTT.

V and J are TRBV10-1 and TRBJ1-1; D remains ambiguous. Germline-derived CDR1 and CDR2 are WNHNN and SYGVQD (reference sequence). Trimming shortened V by 6 bases and J by 2 bases, and 10 bases separated the two germline ends. The CDR3 extends over 13 amino acids. The CDR3: CASRRESNTEAFF. The CDR3 nucleotides are TGCGCCAGCAGGCGAGAAAGCAACACTGAAGCTTTCTTT.

This chain's CDR3 is CASSQEGVDGQPQHF. The DNA for the CDR3 is TGTGCCAGCAGCCAAGAAGGAGTTGATGGTCAGCCCCAGCATTTT. This sequence joins TRBV3-1 (or the pseudogene TRBV3-2) and TRBJ1-5; D is ambiguous. Trimming cost V 0 bases and J 6 bases, with 12 bases left between them. CDR1 and CDR2 from the germline V gene are LGHDT and YNNKEL (reference sequence). There are 15 residues in the CDR3.

The chain combines TRBV7-9 with TRBJ2-3; 9 bases are shared with TRBD2. V lost 5 bases and J lost 4; bases outside the gene matches: 10. The CDR3 is made up of 16 amino acids. CDR1 SEHNR and CDR2 FQNEAQ come from the germline V gene (reference sequence). The CDR3 sequence: CASSPQGLAPADTQYF. CDR3 DNA: TGTGCCAGCAGCCCCCAGGGACTAGCCCCCGCAGATACGCAGTATTTT.

This clone appeared once. The V call is TRBV6-5, the J call TRBJ1-2, with a possible D match to TRBD1 (5 bases). This CDR3 region has 15 residues. The V gene lost 11 bases and the J gene lost 4 bases, with 23 bases spanning the gap. Germline CDR1 reads MNHEY; CDR2 reads SVGAGI. The chain's CDR3 is CAAGVWARGAYGYTF. The CDR3 coding sequence is TGTGCCGCGGGGGTTTGGGCCCGAGGGGCCTATGGCTACACCTTC.

The chain couples TRBV10-3 to TRBJ1-4, with 10 nucleotides matching TRBD1. Germline V gene lookup returns CDR1 ENHRY and CDR2 SYGVKD. The length of the CDR3 is 15 residues. The ends lost 2 bases at V and 8 bases at J; junction bases unmatched: 5. CDR3 in amino acids: CAISETTGGREKLFF. CDR3 nucleotide sequence: TGTGCCATCAGTGAGACGACAGGGGGCCGGGAAAAACTGTTTTTT.

The chain employs TRBV5-1 and TRBJ2-7; TRBD2 might be the D (6 bases). The V end lost 0 bases, the J end lost 4 bases, and 14 bases lay between the germline ends. In germline, CDR1 is SGHRS, CDR2 YFSETQ. This CDR3 contains 15 residues. CDR3 residues: CASSLDRLVDYEQYF. In nucleotides, the CDR3 is TGCGCCAGCAGCTTGGACCGACTAGTCGATTACGAGCAGTACTTC.

This clone came up once. The chain employs TRBV30 and TRBJ2-1; possibly TRBD2 for D (6 bases). The CDR3 runs 14 residues. Germline CDR1 is GTSNPN and CDR2 is SVGIG (reference sequence). Trimming shortened V by 4 bases and J by 0 bases, and 10 bases separated the two germline ends. CDR3 DNA: TGTGCCTGGACCCTAGCGAACTCCTACAATGAGCAGTTCTTC. This sequence encodes CAWTLANSYNEQFF.

This clone is a singleton in its sample. The rearrangement links TRBV5-1 to TRBJ1-1; 9 bases are shared with TRBD1. The CDR3 is made up of 17 amino acids. Germline V gene lookup returns CDR1 SGHRS and CDR2 YFSETQ. Losses at the gene ends were 0 bases for V and 3 bases for J; bases not matched to a gene: 9. CDR3: CASSLDRGQGGDTEAFF. In nucleotides, the CDR3 is TGCGCCAGCAGCTTGGATCGGGGACAGGGTGGCGACACTGAAGCTTTCTTT.

V and J are TRBV5-1 and TRBJ2-1, with D perhaps TRBD2 (5 bases). The V and J ends lost 0 bases and 8 bases respectively, with 12 bases between them. The CDR3 is made up of 14 amino acids. Germline V CDR1 and CDR2: SGHRS, YFSETQ. CDR3 region: CASSLVRGRDEQFF. Written as DNA, the CDR3 is TGCGCCAGCAGCTTGGTCCGGGGTAGGGATGAGCAGTTCTTC.

The V gene is TRBV4-3, the J gene TRBJ1-2; weak D call: TRBD1 (6 bases). With 0 bases removed from V and 4 bases from J, the gap between germline ends came to 12 bases. This CDR3 spans 15 amino acids. Germline values: CDR1 LGHNA, CDR2 YSLEER. CDR3 region: CASSQEQGRGYGYTF. DNA of the CDR3: TGCGCCAGCAGCCAAGAACAGGGTCGCGGCTATGGCTACACCTTC.